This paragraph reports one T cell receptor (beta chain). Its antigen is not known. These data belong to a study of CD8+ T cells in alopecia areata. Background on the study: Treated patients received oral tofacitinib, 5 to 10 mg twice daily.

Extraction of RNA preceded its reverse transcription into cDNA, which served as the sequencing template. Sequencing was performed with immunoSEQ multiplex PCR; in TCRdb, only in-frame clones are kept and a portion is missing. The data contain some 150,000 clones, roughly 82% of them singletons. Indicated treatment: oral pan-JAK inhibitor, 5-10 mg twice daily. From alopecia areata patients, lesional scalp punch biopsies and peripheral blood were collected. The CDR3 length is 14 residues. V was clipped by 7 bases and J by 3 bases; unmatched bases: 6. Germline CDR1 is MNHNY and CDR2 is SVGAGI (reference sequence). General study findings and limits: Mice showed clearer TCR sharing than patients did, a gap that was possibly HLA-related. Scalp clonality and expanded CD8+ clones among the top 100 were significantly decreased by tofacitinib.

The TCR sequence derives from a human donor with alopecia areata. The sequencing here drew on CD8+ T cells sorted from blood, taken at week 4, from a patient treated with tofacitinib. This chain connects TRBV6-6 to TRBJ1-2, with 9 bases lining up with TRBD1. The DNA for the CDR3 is TGTGCCAGCAACCCCGGGACAGGGCACTATGGCTACACCTTC. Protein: CASNPGTGHYGYTF.